The entry below describes one TCR beta chain. The sample comes from a study of OX40 agonist ivuxolimab in advanced cancers. Trimming cost V 2 bases and J 1 base; bases outside gene matches: 6. The CDR3 extends over 16 amino acids. The germline V gene has CDR1 SGHKS and CDR2 YYEKEE (reference sequence). Data came from immunoSEQ multiplex PCR; TCRdb stores just in-frame clones and leaves some out. The sample consists of approximately 70,000 clones, 77% of them appearing once. The receptor comes from an adult with an advanced solid tumor such as melanoma, head and neck, liver or kidney cancer. This rearrangement joins TRBV5-5 to TRBJ2-4, with 7 bases lining up with TRBD1. The sequenced sample was CD4+ or CD8+ T cells sorted from blood, obtained in a trial of the OX40 agonist ivuxolimab. CDR3 loop: CASSLTGQVAKNIQYF. The CDR3 DNA reads as TGTGCCAGCAGCTTAACTGGACAGGTCGCCAAAAACATTCAGTACTTC.